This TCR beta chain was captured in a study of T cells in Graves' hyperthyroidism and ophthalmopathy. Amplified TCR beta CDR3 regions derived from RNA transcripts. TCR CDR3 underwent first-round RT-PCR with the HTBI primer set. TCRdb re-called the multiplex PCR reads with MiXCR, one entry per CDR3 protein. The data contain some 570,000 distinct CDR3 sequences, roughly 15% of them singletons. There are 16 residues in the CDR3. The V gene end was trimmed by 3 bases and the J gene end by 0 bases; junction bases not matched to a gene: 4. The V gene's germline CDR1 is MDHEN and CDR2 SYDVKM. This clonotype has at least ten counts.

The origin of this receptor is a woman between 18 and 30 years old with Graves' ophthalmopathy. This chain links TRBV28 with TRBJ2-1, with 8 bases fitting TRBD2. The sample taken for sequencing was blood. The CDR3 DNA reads TGTGCCAGCAGTTTCCGAGCGGGGGTCTCCTACAATGAGCAGTTCTTC. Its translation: CASSFRAGVSYNEQFF.